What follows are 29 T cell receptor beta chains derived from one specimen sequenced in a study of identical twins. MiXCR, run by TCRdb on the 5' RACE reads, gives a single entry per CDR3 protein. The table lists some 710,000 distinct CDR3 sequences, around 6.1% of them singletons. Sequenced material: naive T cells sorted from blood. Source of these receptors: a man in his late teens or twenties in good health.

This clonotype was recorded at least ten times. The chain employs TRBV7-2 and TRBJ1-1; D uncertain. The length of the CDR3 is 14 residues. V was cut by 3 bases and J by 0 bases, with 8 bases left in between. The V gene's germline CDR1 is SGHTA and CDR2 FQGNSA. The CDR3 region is CASSFEQMNTEAFF. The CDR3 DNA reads TGTGCCAGCAGCTTTGAGCAGATGAACACTGAAGCTTTCTTT.

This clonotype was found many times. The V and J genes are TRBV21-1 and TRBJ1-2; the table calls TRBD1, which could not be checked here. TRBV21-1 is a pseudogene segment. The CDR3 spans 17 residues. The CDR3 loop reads CASSKKARGGNYGGYTF. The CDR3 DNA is TGTGCCAGCAGCAAAAAGGCGAGAGGGGGTAACTACGGTGGCTACACCTTC.

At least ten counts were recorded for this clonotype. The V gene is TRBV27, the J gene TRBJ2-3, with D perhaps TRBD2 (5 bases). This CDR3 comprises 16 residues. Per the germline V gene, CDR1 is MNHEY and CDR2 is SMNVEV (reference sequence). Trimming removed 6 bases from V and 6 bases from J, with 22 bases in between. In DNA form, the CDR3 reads TGTGCCAGCAGCCTCCGGTCGGGGTCACACCAGGATACGCAGTATTTT. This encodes CASSLRSGSHQDTQYF.

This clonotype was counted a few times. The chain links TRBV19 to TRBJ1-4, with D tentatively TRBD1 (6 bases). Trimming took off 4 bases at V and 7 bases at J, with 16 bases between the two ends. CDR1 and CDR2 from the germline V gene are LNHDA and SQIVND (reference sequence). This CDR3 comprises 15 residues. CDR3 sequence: CASSKTGTFREKLFF. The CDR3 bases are TGTGCCAGTAGTAAAACCGGGACATTCCGTGAAAAACTGTTTTTT.

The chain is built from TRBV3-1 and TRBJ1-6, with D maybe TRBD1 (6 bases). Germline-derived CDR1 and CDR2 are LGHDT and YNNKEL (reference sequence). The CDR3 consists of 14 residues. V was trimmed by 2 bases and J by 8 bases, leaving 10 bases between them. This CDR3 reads CASSQQGLYSPLHF. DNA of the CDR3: TGTGCCAGCAGCCAACAGGGGCTTTATTCACCCCTCCACTTT. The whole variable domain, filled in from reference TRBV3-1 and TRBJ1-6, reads DTAVSQTPKYLVTQMGNDKSIKCEQNLGHDTMYWYKQDSKKFLKIMFSYNNKELIINETVPNRFSPKSPDKAHLNLHINSLELGDSAVYFCASSQQGLYSPLHFGNGTRLTVT.

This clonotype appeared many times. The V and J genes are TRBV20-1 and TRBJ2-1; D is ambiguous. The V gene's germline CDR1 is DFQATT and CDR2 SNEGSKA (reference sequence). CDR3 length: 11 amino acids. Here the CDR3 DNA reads TGCAGCCCGGCGTACGACAATGAGCAGTTCTTC. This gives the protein CSPAYDNEQFF.

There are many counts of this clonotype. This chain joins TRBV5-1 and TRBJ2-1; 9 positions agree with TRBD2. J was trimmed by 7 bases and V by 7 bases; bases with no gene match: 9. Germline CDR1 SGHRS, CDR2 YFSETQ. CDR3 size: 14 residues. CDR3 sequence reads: CASGALAGNNEQFF. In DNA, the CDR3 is TGCGCCAGCGGCGCGCTAGCGGGGAATAATGAGCAGTTCTTC.

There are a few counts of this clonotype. The CDR3 spells CSARDSASIQRGTDTQYF. The CDR3 DNA sequence: TGCAGTGCTAGAGATTCCGCCTCTATCCAACGGGGCACAGATACGCAGTATTTT. V and J are TRBV20-1 and TRBJ2-3; D unresolved. Trimming took off 0 bases at V and 1 base at J, with 20 bases between the two ends. Per germline, CDR1 DFQATT and CDR2 SNEGSKA (reference sequence). This CDR3 has 18 residues.

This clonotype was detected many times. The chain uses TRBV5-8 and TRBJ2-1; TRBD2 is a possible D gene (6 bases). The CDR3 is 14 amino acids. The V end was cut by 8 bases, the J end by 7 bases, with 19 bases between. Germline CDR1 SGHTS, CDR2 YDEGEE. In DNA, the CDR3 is TGTGCCAGTACCCGGGACTCCCTCCTTAATGAGCAGTTCTTC. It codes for CASTRDSLLNEQFF.

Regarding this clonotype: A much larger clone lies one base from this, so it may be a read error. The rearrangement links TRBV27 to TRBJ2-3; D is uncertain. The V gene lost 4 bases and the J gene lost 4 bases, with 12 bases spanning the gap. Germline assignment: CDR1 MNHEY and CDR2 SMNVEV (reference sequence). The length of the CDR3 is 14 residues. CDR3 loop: CASSSDPFADTQYF. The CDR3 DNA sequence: TGTGCCAGCAGTTCTGACCCCTTCGCAGATACGCAGTATTTT.

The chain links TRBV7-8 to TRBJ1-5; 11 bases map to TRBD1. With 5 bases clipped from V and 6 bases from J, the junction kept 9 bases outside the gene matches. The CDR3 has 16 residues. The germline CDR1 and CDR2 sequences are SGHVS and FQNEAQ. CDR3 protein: CASSSSGTGGGQPQHF. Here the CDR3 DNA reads TGTGCCAGCAGCAGTTCCGGGACAGGGGGAGGTCAGCCCCAGCATTTT.

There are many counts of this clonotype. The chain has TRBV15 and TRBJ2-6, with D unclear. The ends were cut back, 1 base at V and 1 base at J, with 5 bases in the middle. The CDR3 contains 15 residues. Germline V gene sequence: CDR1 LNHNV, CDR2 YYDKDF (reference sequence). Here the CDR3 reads CATSRGNSGANVLTF. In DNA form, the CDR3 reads TGTGCCACCAGCAGAGGGAATTCTGGGGCCAACGTCCTGACTTTC.

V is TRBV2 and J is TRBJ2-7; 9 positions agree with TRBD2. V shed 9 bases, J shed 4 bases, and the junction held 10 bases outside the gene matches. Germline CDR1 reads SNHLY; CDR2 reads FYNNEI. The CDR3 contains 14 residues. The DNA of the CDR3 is TGTGCCAGATTAATAGCGGGAGCCAGATACGAGCAGTACTTC. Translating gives CARLIAGARYEQYF.

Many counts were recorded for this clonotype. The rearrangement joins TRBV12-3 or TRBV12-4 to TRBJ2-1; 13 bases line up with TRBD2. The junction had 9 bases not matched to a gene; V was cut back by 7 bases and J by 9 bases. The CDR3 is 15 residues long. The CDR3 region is CASNLLAGGPAEQFF. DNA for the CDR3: TGTGCCAGCAATCTACTAGCGGGAGGGCCCGCTGAGCAGTTCTTC.

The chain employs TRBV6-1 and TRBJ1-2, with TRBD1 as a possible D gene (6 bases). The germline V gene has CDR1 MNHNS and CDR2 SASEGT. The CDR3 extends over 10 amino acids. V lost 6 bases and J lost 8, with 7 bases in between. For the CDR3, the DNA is TGTGCCAGCAGACAGGGAGGCTACACCTTC. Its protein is CASRQGGYTF.

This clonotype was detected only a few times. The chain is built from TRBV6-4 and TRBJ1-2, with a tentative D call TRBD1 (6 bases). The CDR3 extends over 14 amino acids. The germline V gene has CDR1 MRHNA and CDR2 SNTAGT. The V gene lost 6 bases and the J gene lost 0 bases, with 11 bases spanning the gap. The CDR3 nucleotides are TGTGCCAGCAGGAGAGACAGGTCTAACTATGGCTACACCTTC. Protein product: CASRRDRSNYGYTF.

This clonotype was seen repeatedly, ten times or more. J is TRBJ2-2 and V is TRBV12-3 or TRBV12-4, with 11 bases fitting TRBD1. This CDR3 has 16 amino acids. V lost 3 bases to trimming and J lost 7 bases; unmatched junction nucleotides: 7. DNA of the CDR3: TGTGCCAGCAGTTTTCATGCGGGACAGGGGGTCGGGGAGCTGTTTTTT. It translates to CASSFHAGQGVGELFF.

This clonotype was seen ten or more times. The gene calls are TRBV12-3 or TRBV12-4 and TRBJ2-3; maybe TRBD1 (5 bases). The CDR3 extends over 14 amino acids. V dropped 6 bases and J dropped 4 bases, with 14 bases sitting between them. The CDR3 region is CASSQLGAADTQYF. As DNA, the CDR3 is TGTGCCAGCAGCCAACTTGGGGCGGCAGATACGCAGTATTTT.

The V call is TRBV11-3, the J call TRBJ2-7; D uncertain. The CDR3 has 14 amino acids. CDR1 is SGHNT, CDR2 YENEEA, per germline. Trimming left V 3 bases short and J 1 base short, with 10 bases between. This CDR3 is CASSLAVGSYEQYV. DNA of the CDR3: TGTGCCAGCAGCTTGGCGGTAGGGTCCTACGAGCAGTACGTC.

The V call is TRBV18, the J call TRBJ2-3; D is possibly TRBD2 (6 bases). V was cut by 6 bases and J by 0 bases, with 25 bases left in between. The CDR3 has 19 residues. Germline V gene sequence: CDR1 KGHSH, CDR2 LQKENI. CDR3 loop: CASSHQLAPDTASTDTQYF. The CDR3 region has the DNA TGTGCCAGCTCCCACCAACTAGCCCCAGACACCGCGAGCACAGATACGCAGTATTTT.

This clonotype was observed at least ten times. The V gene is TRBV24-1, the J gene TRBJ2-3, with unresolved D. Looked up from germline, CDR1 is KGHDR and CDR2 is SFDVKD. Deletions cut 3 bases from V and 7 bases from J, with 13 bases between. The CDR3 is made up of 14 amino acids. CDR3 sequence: CATSDGPTDNTQYF. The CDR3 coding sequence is TGTGCCACCAGTGATGGACCGACTGATAATACGCAGTATTTT.

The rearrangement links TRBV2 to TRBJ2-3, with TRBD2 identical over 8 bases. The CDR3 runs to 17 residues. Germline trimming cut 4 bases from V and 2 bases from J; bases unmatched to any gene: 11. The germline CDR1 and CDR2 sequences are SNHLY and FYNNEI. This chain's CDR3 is CASSVTGSGRNTDTQYF. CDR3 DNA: TGTGCCAGCAGTGTAACAGGAAGCGGGAGAAACACAGATACGCAGTATTTT.

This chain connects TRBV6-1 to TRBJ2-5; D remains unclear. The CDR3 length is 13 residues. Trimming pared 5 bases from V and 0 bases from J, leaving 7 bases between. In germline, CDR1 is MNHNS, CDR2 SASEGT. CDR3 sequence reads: CASSTGNQETQYF. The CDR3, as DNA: TGTGCCAGCAGTACGGGCAACCAAGAGACCCAGTACTTC.

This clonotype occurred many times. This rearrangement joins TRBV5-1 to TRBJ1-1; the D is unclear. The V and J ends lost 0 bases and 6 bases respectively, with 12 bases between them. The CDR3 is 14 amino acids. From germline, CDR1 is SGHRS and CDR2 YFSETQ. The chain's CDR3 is CASSLDGSGAEAFF. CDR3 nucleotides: TGCGCCAGCAGCTTGGATGGCAGTGGCGCTGAAGCTTTCTTT.

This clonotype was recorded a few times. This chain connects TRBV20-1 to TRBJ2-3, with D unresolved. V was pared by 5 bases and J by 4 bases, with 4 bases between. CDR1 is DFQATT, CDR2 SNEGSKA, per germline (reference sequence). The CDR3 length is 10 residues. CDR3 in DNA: TGCAGTGCTGTTGCAGATACGCAGTATTTT. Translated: CSAVADTQYF.

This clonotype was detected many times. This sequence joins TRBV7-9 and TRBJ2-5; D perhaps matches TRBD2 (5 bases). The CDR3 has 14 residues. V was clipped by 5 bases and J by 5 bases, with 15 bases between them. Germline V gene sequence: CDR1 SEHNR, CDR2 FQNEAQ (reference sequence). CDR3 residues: CASSVHSGAETQYF. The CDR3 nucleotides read TGTGCCAGCAGCGTACACAGCGGTGCTGAGACCCAGTACTTC.

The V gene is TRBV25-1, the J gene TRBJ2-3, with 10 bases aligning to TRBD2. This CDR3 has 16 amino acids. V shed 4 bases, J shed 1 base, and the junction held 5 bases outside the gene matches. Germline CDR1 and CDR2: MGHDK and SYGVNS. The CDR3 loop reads CASSAIGTSGTDTQYF. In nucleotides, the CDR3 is TGTGCCAGCAGTGCCATCGGGACTAGCGGCACAGATACGCAGTATTTT. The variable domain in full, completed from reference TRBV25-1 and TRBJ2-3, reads EADIYQTPRYLVIGTGKKITLECSQTMGHDKMYWYQQDPGMELHLIHYSYGVNSTEKGDLSSESTVSRIRTEHFPLTLESARPSHTSQYLCASSAIGTSGTDTQYFGPGTRLTVL.

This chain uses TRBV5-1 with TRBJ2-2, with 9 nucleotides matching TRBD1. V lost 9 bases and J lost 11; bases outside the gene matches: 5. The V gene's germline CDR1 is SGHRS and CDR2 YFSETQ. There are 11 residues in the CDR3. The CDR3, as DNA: TGCGCCACCCCGGACAGGGGAGAGCTGTTTTTT. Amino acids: CATPDRGELFF.

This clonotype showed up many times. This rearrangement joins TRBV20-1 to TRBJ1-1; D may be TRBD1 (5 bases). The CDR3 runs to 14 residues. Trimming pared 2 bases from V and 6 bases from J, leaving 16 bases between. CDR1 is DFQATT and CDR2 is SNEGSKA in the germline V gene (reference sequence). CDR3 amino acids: CSARMAGYVAEAFF. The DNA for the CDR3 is TGCAGTGCTAGAATGGCAGGGTATGTGGCTGAAGCTTTCTTT.